A single sample gave rise to the 7 T cell receptor beta chains below, sequenced in a study of regulatory T cells in long-lasting Graves disease. Time point indicated: newly diagnosed GD, antithyroid drugs for less than 3 months. RNA extracted from PBMCs served as the sequencing template. Libraries of TCR beta came from iRepertoire HTBI primers plus Arm-PCR of CDR3 regions. TCRdb re-analysed the multiplex PCR reads in MiXCR, keeping a single row per CDR3 protein. The sample has about 500,000 distinct CDR3 sequences; around 12% are singletons. The data were also submitted as part of a second study, on T cells in Graves' hyperthyroidism and ophthalmopathy.

The sequencing used peripheral blood mononuclear cells (PBMCs), collected at new diagnosis, from a patient treated with antithyroid drugs. These receptors were collected from a woman aged 25 to 39 with Graves disease.

This clonotype was observed a handful of times. This chain links TRBV7-9 with TRBJ2-5, with a weak D call TRBD2 (5 bases). CDR1 and CDR2 (germline): SEHNR, FQNEAQ (reference sequence). CDR3 length: 12 residues. V was shortened by 8 bases and J by 5 bases, with 12 bases between the two germline ends. This CDR3 is CASEGGFETQYF. As DNA, the CDR3 is TGTGCCAGCGAGGGTGGATTCGAGACCCAGTACTTC.

As regards this clonotype: Possible read error: a much larger clone is one base away. Lacking the conserved final phenylalanine or tryptophan, this CDR3 likely reflects a read error. The rearrangement joins TRBV12-3 or TRBV12-4 to TRBJ1-5, with 12 positions matching TRBD1. The CDR3 extends over 16 amino acids. Trimming removed 5 bases from V and 4 bases from J; junction bases left unmatched: 6. The CDR3 bases are TGTGCCAGCAGTATAGGGACAGGGGGCGGGAATCAGCCCCAGCATCTT. This codes for CASSIGTGGGNQPQHL.

This clonotype was detected ten times or more. The rearrangement joins TRBV28 to TRBJ1-2, with D unclear. CDR1 is MDHEN, CDR2 SYDVKM, per germline. Trimming left V 2 bases short and J 2 bases short, with 6 bases between. The CDR3 is 13 amino acids. CDR3 sequence: CASSLVSNYGYTF. CDR3 bases: TGTGCCAGCAGTTTAGTATCCAACTATGGCTACACCTTC.

This clonotype showed up many times. The chain is built from TRBV28 and TRBJ2-4; D perhaps matches TRBD2 (6 bases). The CDR3 is 19 residues long. Trimming stripped 2 bases from V and 0 bases from J, with 20 bases between. Germline V gives CDR1 MDHEN, CDR2 SYDVKM. CDR3 nucleotides: TGTGCCAGCAGTTTAGACACTGTTACAAAGGAGGGAGCCAAAAACATTCAGTACTTC. Translation gives CASSLDTVTKEGAKNIQYF.

This clonotype was picked up many times. The chain is built from TRBV19 and TRBJ2-2; TRBD2 is a possible D gene (6 bases). In germline, CDR1 is LNHDA, CDR2 SQIVND (reference sequence). The V and J ends lost 8 bases and 5 bases respectively, with 15 bases between them. This CDR3 region has 14 residues. CDR3 residues: CASCPGGRTGELFF. The CDR3 region has the DNA TGTGCCAGTTGCCCCGGGGGTAGGACCGGGGAGCTGTTTTTT.

This clonotype was counted many times. The chain couples TRBV2 to TRBJ2-1; TRBD2 matches at 11 bases. This CDR3 has 15 residues. Germline assignment: CDR1 SNHLY and CDR2 FYNNEI. V lost 6 bases, J lost 9 bases, and 10 bases stayed unmatched. The CDR3, as DNA: TGTGCCAGCAGGCAGACTAGCGGGATTAGGAGTGAGCAGTTCTTC. It encodes CASRQTSGIRSEQFF.

The rearrangement uses TRBV4-1 and TRBJ1-1; D gene uncertain. V was trimmed by 1 base and J by 0 bases, leaving 18 bases between them. The germline V gene has CDR1 MGHRA and CDR2 YSYEKL. CDR3 length: 18 amino acids. The CDR3 region is CASSQVPFRTVMNTEAFF. The CDR3 DNA is TGCGCCAGCAGCCAAGTTCCTTTTCGGACGGTGATGAACACTGAAGCTTTCTTT.